A selection of T cell receptor beta chains follows, all from one sample in a study of blood T cell repertoires in COVID-19. The assay was immunoSEQ multiplex PCR, and TCRdb's table has in-frame clones only and misses some. The repertoire holds 350,000 or so clones, 89% seen once, with 3.9% in the top ten. Sequenced sample: peripheral blood. The receptors were sampled from a woman aged 55-69 years with COVID-19, enrolled during active disease. The conserved cysteine and the conserved F or W are not part of the CDR3 here.

j_call v_call cdr3_aa
TRBJ2-5 TRBV6-5 ASSYGGTQY
TRBJ2-1 TRBV6-5 ATATSGAYNEQF
TRBJ1-6 TRBV6-5 ASSYSGSLYNSPLH
TRBJ2-4 TRBV5-1 ASSPGTVKNIQY
TRBJ1-1 TRBV19 ASRLEGREAF
TRBJ1-3 TRBV30 AWSPYSSGNTIY
TRBJ1-5 TRBV5-1 ASSLKPTPDQPQH
TRBJ2-7 TRBV28 ASSLTGASEQY
TRBJ1-1 TRBV12-3/TRBV12-4 ASSLRRGTEAF
TRBJ2-2 TRBV11-3 ASSFSDTGELF
TRBJ1-1 TRBV7-9 ASSLRTGETEAF
TRBJ1-2 TRBV6-5 ASRGSGLYGYT
TRBJ2-7 TRBV30 AWSAQGYEQY
TRBJ1-2 TRBV19 ASSARTGRYGYT
TRBJ2-1 TRBV5-6 ASSLIGQGSNEQF
TRBJ1-1 TRBV19 ASSIARTSPTEAF
TRBJ1-1 TRBV7-3 ASSLSGGNTEAF
TRBJ2-1 TRBV5-1 ASSLGGQAVYNEQF
TRBJ1-2 TRBV19 ASSIYGANYGYT
TRBJ1-1 TRBV23-1 ASSQSRRSREAF
TRBJ2-2 TRBV7-3 ASFFPDCHRGAV
TRBJ1-2 TRBV9 ASSVEGVGYGYT
TRBJ1-5 TRBV19 ASSIVRDQPQH
TRBJ2-7 TRBV27 ASSLIGQNYEQY
TRBJ1-2 TRBV12-3/TRBV12-4 ASSLGAGTGYT
TRBJ1-1 TRBV5-4 ATRDREVETEAF
TRBJ2-7 TRBV6-5 ASSFNRVGEQY
TRBJ1-1 TRBV19 ASTTSGGVNTEAF
TRBJ2-7 TRBV3-1/TRBV3-2 ASSQDGGASYEQY
TRBJ2-3 TRBV29-1 SVRTGKETDTQY
TRBJ1-2 TRBV2 ASSSRQLDYGYT
TRBJ2-5 TRBV5-5 ASSWGSRDRSQETQY
TRBJ2-5 TRBV7-3 ASMGGPSQETQY
TRBJ1-2 TRBV27 ASSLSSGNT
TRBJ1-1 TRBV29-1 SATSRGGTGSGGTEAF
TRBJ2-7 TRBV6-5 ASSPMLDRVYEQY
TRBJ1-2 TRBV7-3 ASSLSPSSYGYT
TRBJ1-2 TRBV7-9 ASSLLVPAFPAAYGYT
TRBJ1-5 TRBV6-4 ASSLRYSNQPQH
TRBJ1-2 TRBV3-1/TRBV3-2 ASSPPTGNGYT
TRBJ2-7 TRBV6-5 ASSRDRDLRYEQY
TRBJ2-7 TRBV7-2 ASTYGLAGGWQY
TRBJ2-3 TRBV19 ASSTASGGVDTQY
TRBJ2-5 TRBV7-2 ASSLALMETQY
TRBJ1-5 TRBV6-5 ASSTTGSSNQPQH
TRBJ1-6 TRBV30 AWNPGRTDNSPLH
TRBJ2-5 TRBV5-5 ASSPGHEQGETQY
TRBJ1-2 TRBV4-1 ASSQARTGAYGYT
TRBJ1-2 TRBV7-2 ASSNKGVVRSGGYT
TRBJ2-1 TRBV14 ASSQVYREQF
TRBJ1-1 TRBV3-1/TRBV3-2 ASQQRGHGGEAF
TRBJ1-6 TRBV12-3/TRBV12-4 ASSSREDSPLH
TRBJ2-2 TRBV3-1/TRBV3-2 ASSQITGAGELF
TRBJ2-3 TRBV11-2 ASSTGQGGTDTQY
TRBJ1-1 TRBV18 ASSPHPGQPSTEAF
TRBJ1-5 TRBV7-3 LNQPQH
TRBJ1-2 TRBV15 ATSRSRTGGLGGYT